These 27 T cell receptor beta chains were sequenced from one sample in a study of cytomegalovirus exposure and HLA in healthy donors. The PCR used 60 Vbeta and 13 Jbeta primers. Libraries were prepared by immunoSEQ multiplex PCR; TCRdb keeps only in-frame clonotypes and omits some of them. The sample consists of roughly 97,000 clones, over 75% of them appearing once. The source material was PBMCs. The origin of the receptors is a man aged 40-55 years in good health and CMV-seropositive.

This chain uses TRBV7-8 with TRBJ1-1; D gene unclear. This CDR3 spans 12 amino acids. CDR1 is SGHVS, CDR2 FQNEAQ, per germline. V lost 5 bases, J lost 0 bases, and 4 bases lay in between. CDR3 amino acids: CASSPMNTEAFF. DNA for the CDR3: TGTGCCAGCAGCCCAATGAACACTGAAGCTTTCTTT.

This chain joins TRBV9 and TRBJ2-5, with 8 bases that match TRBD2. The CDR3 runs 16 residues. V lost 0 bases to trimming and J lost 4 bases; unmatched junction nucleotides: 8. CDR1 is SGDLS, CDR2 YYNGEE, per germline. Here the CDR3 reads CASSVGVTGGRETQYF. CDR3 nucleotides: TGTGCCAGCAGCGTAGGAGTGACGGGGGGGAGAGAGACCCAGTACTTC.

This chain uses TRBV19 with TRBJ1-3; the D gene is possibly TRBD1 (5 bases). The V and J ends lost 7 bases and 0 bases respectively, with 22 bases between them. The length of the CDR3 is 18 residues. The V gene's germline CDR1 is LNHDA and CDR2 SQIVND (reference sequence). Here the CDR3 reads CASNPRRDAGNSGNTIYF. The CDR3 bases are TGTGCCAGTAACCCCCGGAGGGACGCAGGAAACTCTGGAAACACCATATATTTT.

The rearrangement joins TRBV29-1 to TRBJ2-1; the D is unclear. Germline CDR1 reads SQVTM; CDR2 reads ANQGSEA. The CDR3 spans 12 residues. V lost 2 bases, J lost 11 bases, and 13 bases lay in between. Written as DNA, the CDR3 is TGCAGCGTTGAATTTGTGGAGCAGAAGCAGTTCTTC. This encodes CSVEFVEQKQFF.

This clone showed up just once. J is TRBJ2-1 and V is TRBV7-6; 12 bases line up with TRBD2. Germline values: CDR1 SGHVS, CDR2 FNYEAQ. The CDR3 runs 15 residues. V was clipped by 1 base and J by 9 bases; unmatched bases: 4. CDR3 sequence (DNA): TGTGCCAGCAGCTTAGAAGGACTAGCGGGGAGTGAGCAGTTCTTC. It codes for CASSLEGLAGSEQFF.

The rearrangement joins TRBV2 to TRBJ2-3; no definite D call. This CDR3 contains 13 residues. The V and J ends lost 6 bases and 4 bases respectively, with 11 bases between them. Germline CDR1 is SNHLY and CDR2 is FYNNEI. This CDR3 reads CASRAPLADTQYF. As DNA, the CDR3 is TGTGCCAGCAGGGCCCCTCTAGCAGATACGCAGTATTTT.

V and J are TRBV11-2 and TRBJ2-3; 9 positions match TRBD1. This CDR3 region has 15 residues. Germline CDR1 reads SGHAT; CDR2 reads FQNNGV. After removal of 4 bases from V and 2 bases from J, the junction contained 4 bases not matched to a gene. The CDR3 bases are TGTGCCAGCAGCTCCGGGACAGGGTCCACAGATACGCAGTATTTT. This encodes CASSSGTGSTDTQYF.

The CDR3, as DNA: TGTGCTAGTGGTTTGTTCAGGGAGGTTGGTAATGAAAAACTGTTTTTT. This translates into CASGLFREVGNEKLFF. This sequence joins TRBV12-5 and TRBJ1-4; weak D call: TRBD1 (5 bases). Trimming removed 2 bases from V and 4 bases from J, with 14 bases in between. The germline CDR1 and CDR2 sequences are LGHNT and FRNRAP. The CDR3 length is 16 residues.

This clone was counted once. The rearrangement links TRBV18 to TRBJ2-2; 7 nucleotides align to TRBD1. Germline assignment: CDR1 KGHSH and CDR2 LQKENI. The CDR3 covers 17 residues. V lost 1 base and J lost 4; bases outside the gene matches: 9. CDR3 nucleotides: TGTGCCAGCTCACCACAGGGGGACAGTTGGGGCACCGGGGAGCTGTTTTTT. It translates to CASSPQGDSWGTGELFF.

This clone was counted between two and nine times. The gene calls are TRBV5-1 and TRBJ1-1; possibly TRBD1 for D (6 bases). This CDR3 is 14 amino acids long. The germline V gene has CDR1 SGHRS and CDR2 YFSETQ. Trimming removed 1 base from V and 4 bases from J, with 11 bases in between. CDR3 sequence reads: CASSLTGSGTEAFF. The CDR3 nucleotides read TGCGCCAGCAGCTTGACAGGGTCTGGCACTGAAGCTTTCTTT.

The gene calls are TRBV6-5 and TRBJ2-7, with D possibly matching TRBD1 (6 bases). There are 11 residues in the CDR3. The V end lost 6 bases, the J end lost 5 bases, and 8 bases lay between the germline ends. Germline V CDR1 and CDR2: MNHEY, SVGAGI. CDR3 in amino acids: CASSTGNEQYF. In nucleotides, the CDR3 is TGTGCCAGCAGCACAGGGAACGAGCAGTACTTC.

The chain has TRBV18 and TRBJ1-4; tentative D call: TRBD1 (5 bases). The ends were cut back, 3 bases at V and 6 bases at J, with 20 bases in the middle. This CDR3 has 17 residues. Germline V CDR1 and CDR2: KGHSH, LQKENI. DNA of the CDR3: TGTGCCAGCTCACCGGCCAGGGTGGAATTGGGCGATGAAAAACTGTTTTTT. Translation: CASSPARVELGDEKLFF.

This clone was seen just once. The chain is built from TRBV4-2 and TRBJ1-6; perhaps TRBD1 as D (6 bases). The CDR3 runs to 16 residues. V lost 0 bases to trimming and J lost 9 bases, with 15 bases between them. The V gene's germline CDR1 is LGHNA and CDR2 YNFKEQ. CDR3 residues: CASSQDVPGEGSPLHF. CDR3 nucleotide sequence: TGTGCCAGCAGCCAAGACGTCCCAGGGGAGGGTTCACCCCTCCACTTT.

This CDR3 reads CASSQERGGLGTEAFF. The CDR3 nucleotides are TGTGCCAGCAGCCAAGAGAGGGGAGGATTGGGCACTGAAGCTTTCTTT. The gene calls are TRBV4-2 and TRBJ1-1; tentative D call: TRBD1 (5 bases). The CDR3 totals 16 residues. V was shortened by 0 bases and J by 4 bases, with 15 bases between the two germline ends. Looked up from germline, CDR1 is LGHNA and CDR2 is YNFKEQ.

The chain joins TRBV4-1 to TRBJ1-1; 9 bases align to TRBD1. Per the germline V gene, CDR1 is MGHRA and CDR2 is YSYEKL. There are 17 residues in the CDR3. The V segment lost 4 bases and the J segment 1 base; nucleotides outside the gene matches: 10. This chain's CDR3 is CASSRVPGQGQNTEAFF. Here the CDR3 DNA reads TGCGCCAGCAGCCGCGTCCCGGGACAGGGACAGAACACTGAAGCTTTCTTT.

The chain carries TRBV7-7 and TRBJ2-7; 11 bases are a match to TRBD2. There are 15 residues in the CDR3. Trimming removed 8 bases from V and 5 bases from J; junction bases left unmatched: 11. Per the germline V gene, CDR1 is SSHAT and CDR2 is FNYEAQ (reference sequence). CDR3 in DNA: TGTGCCAGCGTAAGGGGACTAGCGGTAAACAACGAGCAGTACTTC. It yields the protein CASVRGLAVNNEQYF.

Worth noting for this clone: Other nucleotide sequences from this sample produce the same CDR3. The CDR3 loop reads CASSLGAGNTEAFF. The CDR3 coding sequence is TGCGCCAGCAGTCTAGGGGCCGGGAACACTGAAGCTTTCTTT. The rearrangement joins TRBV5-1 to TRBJ1-1; D may be TRBD1 (5 bases). Trimming removed 5 bases at V and 1 base at J, with 12 bases between. The CDR3 has 14 residues. Germline CDR1 and CDR2: SGHRS and YFSETQ.

The chain links TRBV15 to TRBJ2-3; D ambiguous. The CDR3 length is 14 residues. Germline values: CDR1 LNHNV, CDR2 YYDKDF (reference sequence). Trimming left V 0 bases short and J 3 bases short, with 7 bases between. The CDR3 sequence is CATSRDTGTDTQYF. CDR3 DNA sequence: TGTGCCACCAGCAGAGATACGGGTACAGATACGCAGTATTTT.

This clone was seen only once. The chain carries TRBV13 and TRBJ2-7; tentative D call: TRBD1 (5 bases). With 5 bases removed from V and 7 bases from J, the gap between germline ends came to 12 bases. Germline-derived CDR1 and CDR2 are PRHDT and FYEKMQ (reference sequence). The CDR3 has 12 amino acids. DNA of the CDR3: TGTGCCAGCAGCGGGGCCGCGAGAGAGCAGTACTTC. Translating it yields CASSGAAREQYF.

This chain uses TRBV6-5 with TRBJ2-7; TRBD1 matches at 10 bases. The trim removed 7 bases at V and 2 bases at J, leaving 8 bases unmatched. Germline V gives CDR1 MNHEY, CDR2 SVGAGI. This CDR3 comprises 15 residues. The CDR3 nucleotides read TGTGCCAGCAAGCACAGAGGACAGGGGGCCTACGAGCAGTACTTC. The encoded protein is CASKHRGQGAYEQYF.

This clone was found once. The chain joins TRBV27 to TRBJ2-3, with D possibly matching TRBD2 (5 bases). The V gene's germline CDR1 is MNHEY and CDR2 SMNVEV (reference sequence). Trimming left V 7 bases short and J 2 bases short, with 19 bases between. This CDR3 has 16 residues. DNA for the CDR3: TGTGCCAGCAAAAAGCGGCGGGCAGAGAACACAGATACGCAGTATTTT. It encodes CASKKRRAENTDTQYF.

The V gene is TRBV6-1, the J gene TRBJ1-5, with 11 bases lining up with TRBD1. The ends lost 4 bases at V and 1 base at J; junction bases unmatched: 9. Germline V lookup: CDR1 MNHNS, CDR2 SASEGT. The length of the CDR3 is 18 residues. CDR3 sequence: CASSVSGTGGTSNQPQHF. CDR3 bases: TGTGCCAGCAGTGTATCAGGGACAGGGGGTACGAGCAATCAGCCCCAGCATTTT.

The J gene is TRBJ2-7, the V gene TRBV29-1; TRBD1 aligns across 9 bases. This CDR3 comprises 11 residues. J was trimmed by 7 bases and V by 6 bases; bases with no gene match: 4. The germline V gene has CDR1 SQVTM and CDR2 ANQGSEA. CDR3 in amino acids: CSVSGTGEQYF. The CDR3 nucleotides read TGCAGCGTCTCCGGGACAGGGGAGCAGTACTTC.

The rearrangement joins TRBV11-2 to TRBJ1-1; maybe TRBD1 (5 bases). V was cut by 1 base and J by 3 bases, with 15 bases left in between. CDR3 length equals 16 residues. Germline values: CDR1 SGHAT, CDR2 FQNNGV. As DNA, the CDR3 is TGTGCCAGCAGCTTAGGATTAGCAGGGAGGTACACTGAAGCTTTCTTT. Translating gives CASSLGLAGRYTEAFF.

The genes are TRBV11-1 and TRBJ2-6; 9 positions agree with TRBD1. In germline, CDR1 is SGHAT, CDR2 FQDESV (reference sequence). Losses at the gene ends were 5 bases for V and 1 base for J; bases not matched to a gene: 9. This CDR3 is built from 18 residues. CDR3 sequence: CASSLGGQGLSGANVLTF. DNA of the CDR3: TGTGCCAGCAGCCTAGGAGGACAGGGGCTATCTGGGGCCAACGTCCTGACTTTC. Combining the CDR3 with reference TRBV11-1 and TRBJ2-6 gives the whole variable domain EAEVAQSPRYKITEKSQAVAFWCDPISGHATLYWYRQILGQGPELLVQFQDESVVDDSQLPKDRFSAERLKGVDSTLKIQPAELGDSAMYLCASSLGGQGLSGANVLTFGAGSRLTVL.

The chain recombines TRBV6-6 with TRBJ2-5; D is uncertain. Germline V lookup: CDR1 MNHNY, CDR2 SVGAGI (reference sequence). V was shortened by 5 bases and J by 3 bases, with 4 bases between the two germline ends. This CDR3 is built from 11 residues. The DNA for the CDR3 is TGTGCCAGCAGTGCGGAAGAGACCCAGTACTTC. Protein product: CASSAEETQYF.

This clone occurred once. This rearrangement joins TRBV21-1 to TRBJ2-7; the D call in the table, TRBD2, was not verified against the DNA. TRBV21-1 is tagged as a pseudogene. The CDR3 has 16 residues. The CDR3 nucleotides read TGTGCCAGCAGCCGGCGGTCTGGTGCCCGTACCTACGAGCAGTACTTC. This encodes CASSRRSGARTYEQYF.